This TCR beta chain was captured by sequencing in a study of cytomegalovirus exposure and HLA in healthy donors. Findings and limits, study-wide: As a later analysis showed, a missense DCLRE1C variant was linked to trimming of TCR beta V- and J-genes.

A remark on this clone: The antigen is unknown.

The V gene's germline CDR1 is SGHKS and CDR2 YYEKEE (reference sequence). V lost 4 bases to trimming and J lost 8 bases, with 10 bases between them. The CDR3 consists of 13 residues. Both 60 Vbeta primers and 13 Jbeta primers went into the PCR. Sequencing was performed with immunoSEQ multiplex PCR; in TCRdb, only in-frame clones are kept and a portion is missing. This table has about 170,000 clones, about four fifths appearing once. The rearrangement joins TRBV5-5 to TRBJ1-6; D unclear. This TCR came from a man aged 25 to 40 in good health and CMV-seropositive. Sequenced: PBMCs. The CDR3 DNA reads TGTGCCAGCAGCCAGGAGGTTGATTCACCCCTCCACTTT. Translation gives CASSQEVDSPLHF.